This T cell receptor beta chain was identified in a study of identical twins. Broader study findings: Potential partial confounding of zero-insertion analyses by invariant MAIT and iNKT cells was noted.

On this clonotype: Antigen: not known.

Template switching supplied a universal primer site; unique molecular identifiers were carried on the cDNA. TCRdb fed the 5' RACE reads into MiXCR, producing one record per CDR3 protein. The top ten hold about 0.3% of the sample, which has roughly 1.6 million distinct CDR3 sequences, about 32% seen once. Sequenced: cord blood. The clonotype originates from a newborn girl in good health.

This chain's CDR3 is CASSVWTGQETQYF. CDR3 coding DNA: TGTGCCAGCAGTGTCTGGACAGGGCAAGAGACCCAGTACTTC. V and J are TRBV6-1 and TRBJ2-5; 8 nucleotides match TRBD1. V trimming: 4 bases; J trimming: 2 bases; junction bases outside the gene matches: 3. CDR1 and CDR2 from the germline V gene are MNHNS and SASEGT. This CDR3 spans 14 amino acids.